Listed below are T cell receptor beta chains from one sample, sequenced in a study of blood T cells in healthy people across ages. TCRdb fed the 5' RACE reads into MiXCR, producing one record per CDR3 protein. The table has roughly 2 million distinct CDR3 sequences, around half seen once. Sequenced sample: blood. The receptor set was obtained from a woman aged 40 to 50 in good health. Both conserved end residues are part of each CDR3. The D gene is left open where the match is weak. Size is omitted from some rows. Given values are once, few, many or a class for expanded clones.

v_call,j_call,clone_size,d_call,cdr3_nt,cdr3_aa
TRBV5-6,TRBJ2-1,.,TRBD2,TGTGCCAGCAGCTTGGTTGCGGGGGGGCCTGACAATGAGCAGTTCTTC,CASSLVAGGPDNEQFF
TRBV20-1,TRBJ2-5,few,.,TGCAGTGCTAGAGATGATCCCTGGGGGGAGACCCAGTACTTC,CSARDDPWGETQYF
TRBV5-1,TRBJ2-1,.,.,TGCGCCAGCAGCTTGCCCTCTGTGGGGGCCAATGAGCAGTTCTTC,CASSLPSVGANEQFF
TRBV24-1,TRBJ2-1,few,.,TGTGCCACCAGCAGCCGGACGTCGACCTACAATGAGCAGTTCTTC,CATSSRTSTYNEQFF
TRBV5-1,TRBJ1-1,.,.,TGCGCCACCCAGACGGCCCCGAACACTGAAGCTTTCTTT,CATQTAPNTEAFF
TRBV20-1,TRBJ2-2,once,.,TGCAGTGCTACGCATAGGGTAACCGGGGAGCTGTTTTTT,CSATHRVTGELFF
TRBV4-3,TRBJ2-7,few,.,TGCGCCAGCAGCCAAGCCCAGGGCTGGAAAAGCGAGCAGTACTTC,CASSQAQGWKSEQYF
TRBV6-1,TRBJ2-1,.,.,TGTGCCAGCAGTGAATCACCCGGGGGGCAGGGGAACCCGAATGAGCAGTTCTTC,CASSESPGGQGNPNEQFF
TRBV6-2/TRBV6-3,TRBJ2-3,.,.,TGTGCCAGCAGTTCCCTCGACATCACAGATACGCAGTATTTT,CASSSLDITDTQYF
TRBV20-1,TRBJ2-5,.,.,TGCAGTGCTAGAGGCATCCGGGACTCCCGACGAGAGACCCAGTACTTC,CSARGIRDSRRETQYF
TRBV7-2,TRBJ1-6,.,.,TGTGCCAGCAGCTTAAGGGGGGCTACTTCACCCCTCCACTTT,CASSLRGATSPLHF
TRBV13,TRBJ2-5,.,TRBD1,TGTGCCAGCAGCCGCGCCCCCGGGACAGGGCAAGAGACCCAGTACTTC,CASSRAPGTGQETQYF
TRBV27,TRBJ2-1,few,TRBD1,TGTGCCAGCAGTTATGGGACAGGGCTATACAATGAGCAGTTCTTC,CASSYGTGLYNEQFF
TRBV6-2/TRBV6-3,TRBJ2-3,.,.,TGTGCCAGCAAACACGATAGGACAGATACGCAGTATTTT,CASKHDRTDTQYF
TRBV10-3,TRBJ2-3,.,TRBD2,TGTGCCATCGGGTTAGCGGGGGGTTCCGCAGATACGCAGTATTTT,CAIGLAGGSADTQYF
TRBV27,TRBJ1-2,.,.,TGTGCCAGCAGTTCAGCTCCTAACGGGGGGGCTGGTGGCTACACCTTC,CASSSAPNGGAGGYTF
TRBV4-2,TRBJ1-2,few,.,TGTGCCAGCAGGCTCGGAGGCGTATCTAACTATGGCTACACCTTC,CASRLGGVSNYGYTF
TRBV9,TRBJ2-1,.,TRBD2,TGTGCCAGCAGCGTACGCCCGGGGGGGGGGAAGTACAATGAGCAGTTCTTC,CASSVRPGGGKYNEQFF
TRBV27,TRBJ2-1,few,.,TGTGCCAGCAGTTTCCTTCAAGGTGAGCAGTTCTTC,CASSFLQGEQFF
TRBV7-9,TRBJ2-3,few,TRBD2,TGTGCCAGCAGCTTAGACCTCCTAGCGGGTGGAACAGATACGCAGTATTTT,CASSLDLLAGGTDTQYF
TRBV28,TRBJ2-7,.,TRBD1,TGTGCCAGCAACTCCATCGGGACAGTGGGTTACTACGAGCAGTACTTC,CASNSIGTVGYYEQYF
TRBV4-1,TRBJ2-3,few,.,TGCGCCAGCAGCCAAGATTGGTCAGATACGCAGTATTTT,CASSQDWSDTQYF
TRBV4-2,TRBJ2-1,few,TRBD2,TGTGCCAGCAGCCAAGGAATAGCGGGGACCTACAATGAGCAGTTCTTC,CASSQGIAGTYNEQFF
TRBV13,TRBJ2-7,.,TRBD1,TGTGCCAGCAGCCCTATCACAGGGGGCGAGCAGTACTTC,CASSPITGGEQYF
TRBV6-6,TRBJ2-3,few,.,TGTGCCAGCAGCCCCCTGGGGGGCCGACTCACAGATACGCAGTATTTT,CASSPLGGRLTDTQYF
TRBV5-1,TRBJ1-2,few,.,TGCGCCAGCAGCTTGGACGAGAGCTACACCTTC,CASSLDESYTF
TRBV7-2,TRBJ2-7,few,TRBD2,TGTGCCAGCAGCTTCTCGGGAGGGACGGAGGGCGAGCAGTACTTC,CASSFSGGTEGEQYF
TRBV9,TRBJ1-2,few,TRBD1,TGTGCCAGCAGCGCCCTTGGACAGGGAGTGCGTGGCTACACCTTC,CASSALGQGVRGYTF
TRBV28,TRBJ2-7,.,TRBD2,TGTGCCAGTCAGGTTAGCGGGGCCTCCCTCCAAGACGAGCAGTACTTC,CASQVSGASLQDEQYF
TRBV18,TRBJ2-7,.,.,TGTGCCAGCTCACTCGGGATGGTCGGGGAGAGCTCCTACGAGCAGTACTTC,CASSLGMVGESSYEQYF